The sequence of this T cell receptor beta chain was determined in a study of CD8 T cells in Susac syndrome. The CDR3 extends over 12 amino acids. CDR1 is SEHNR, CDR2 FQNEAQ, per germline (reference sequence). Trimming removed 2 bases at V and 7 bases at J, with 8 bases between. An input of roughly 0.5 to 1 ug of RNA was subjected to reverse transcription using random hexamers. Each CDR3 protein is one row after TCRdb ran MiXCR on the immunoSEQ multiplex PCR reads. The sample lists 160,000 or so distinct CDR3 sequences, approximately 93% occurring once. The receptor comes from a human donor with multiple sclerosis. What was sequenced was CD4+ T cells from PBMCs. The chain uses TRBV7-9 and TRBJ1-2, with a possible D match to TRBD1 (5 bases). This chain's CDR3 is CASSLLGVGYTF. DNA for the CDR3: TGTGCCAGCAGCTTATTGGGGGTTGGCTACACCTTC.